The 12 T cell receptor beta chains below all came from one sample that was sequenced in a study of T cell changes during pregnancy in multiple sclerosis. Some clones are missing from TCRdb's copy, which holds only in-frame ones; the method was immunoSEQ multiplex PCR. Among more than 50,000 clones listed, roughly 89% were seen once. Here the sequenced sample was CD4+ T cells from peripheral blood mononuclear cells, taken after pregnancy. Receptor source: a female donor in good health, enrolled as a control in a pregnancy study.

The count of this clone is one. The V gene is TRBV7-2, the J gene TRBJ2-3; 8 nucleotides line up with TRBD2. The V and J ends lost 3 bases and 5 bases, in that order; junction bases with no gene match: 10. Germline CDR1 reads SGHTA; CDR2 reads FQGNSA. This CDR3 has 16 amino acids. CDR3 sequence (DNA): TGTGCCAGCAGCTTGTCAACGGGGGGGATTAGAGATACGCAGTATTTT. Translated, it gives CASSLSTGGIRDTQYF.

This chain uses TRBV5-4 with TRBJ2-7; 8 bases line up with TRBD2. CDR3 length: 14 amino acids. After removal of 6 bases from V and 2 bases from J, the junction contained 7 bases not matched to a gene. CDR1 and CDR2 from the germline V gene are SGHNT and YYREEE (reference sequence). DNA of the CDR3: TGTGCCAGCACCCTAAGCGGGGGTACCTACGAGCAGTACTTC. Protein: CASTLSGGTYEQYF.

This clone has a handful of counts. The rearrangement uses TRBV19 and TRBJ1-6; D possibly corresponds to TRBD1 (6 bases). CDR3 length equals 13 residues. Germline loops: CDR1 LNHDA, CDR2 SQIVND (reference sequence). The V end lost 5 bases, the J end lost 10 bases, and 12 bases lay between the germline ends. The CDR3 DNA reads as TGTGCCAGTAGTGTAGGGGGGCGGTCACCCCTCCACTTT. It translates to CASSVGGRSPLHF. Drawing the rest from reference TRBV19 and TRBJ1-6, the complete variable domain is DGGITQSPKYLFRKEGQNVTLSCEQNLNHDAMYWYRQDPGQGLRLIYYSQIVNDFQKGDIAEGYSVSREKKESFPLTVTSAQKNPTAFYLCASSVGGRSPLHFGNGTRLTVT.

The CDR3 sequence is CASSQEPSSYNEQFF. In nucleotides, the CDR3 is TGCGCCAGCAGCCAAGAACCGAGCTCCTACAATGAGCAGTTCTTC. V is TRBV4-3 and J is TRBJ2-1; no clear D. CDR1 and CDR2 (germline): LGHNA, YSLEER. This CDR3 is built from 15 residues. V lost 0 bases to trimming and J lost 0 bases, with 6 bases between them.

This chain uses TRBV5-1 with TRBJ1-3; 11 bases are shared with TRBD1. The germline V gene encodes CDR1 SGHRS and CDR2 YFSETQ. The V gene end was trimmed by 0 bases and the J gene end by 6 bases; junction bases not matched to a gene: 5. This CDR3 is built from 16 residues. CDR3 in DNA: TGCGCCAGCAGCTTGGAAGGACAGGGGGCTGAAAACACCATATATTTT. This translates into CASSLEGQGAENTIYF.

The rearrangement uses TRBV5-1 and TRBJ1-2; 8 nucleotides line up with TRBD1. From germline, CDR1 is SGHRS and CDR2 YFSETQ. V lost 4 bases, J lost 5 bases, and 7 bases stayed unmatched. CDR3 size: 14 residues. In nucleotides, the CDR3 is TGCGCCAGCAGCCCTGGACAGGGAGGGTATGGCTACACCTTC. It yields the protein CASSPGQGGYGYTF. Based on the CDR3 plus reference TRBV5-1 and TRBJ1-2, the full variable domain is KAGVTQTPRYLIKTRGQQVTLSCSPISGHRSVSWYQQTPGQGLQFLFEYFSETQRNKGNFPGRFSGRQFSNSRSEMNVSTLELGDSALYLCASSPGQGGYGYTFGSGTRLTVV.

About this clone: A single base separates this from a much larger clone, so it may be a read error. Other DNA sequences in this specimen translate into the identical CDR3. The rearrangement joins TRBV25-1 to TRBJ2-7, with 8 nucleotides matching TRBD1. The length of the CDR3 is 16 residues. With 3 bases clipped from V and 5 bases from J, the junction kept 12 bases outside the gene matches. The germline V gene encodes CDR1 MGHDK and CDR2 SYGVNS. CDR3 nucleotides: TGTGCCAGCAGTGAGTCTAGAACAGGGGGTCGGGACGAGCAGTACTTC. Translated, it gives CASSESRTGGRDEQYF.

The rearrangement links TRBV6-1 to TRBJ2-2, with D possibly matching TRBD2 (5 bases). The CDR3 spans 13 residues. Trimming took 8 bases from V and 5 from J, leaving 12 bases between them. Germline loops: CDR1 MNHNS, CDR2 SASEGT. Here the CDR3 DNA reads TGTGCCAGCTTGAGGACGGGGACCGGGGAGCTGTTTTTT. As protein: CASLRTGTGELFF.

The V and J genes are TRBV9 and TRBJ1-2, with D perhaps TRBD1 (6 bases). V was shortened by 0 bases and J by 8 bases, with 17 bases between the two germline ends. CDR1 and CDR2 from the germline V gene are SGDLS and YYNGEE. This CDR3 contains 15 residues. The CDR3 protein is CASSVDIGGHWGYTF. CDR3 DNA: TGTGCCAGCAGCGTAGATATCGGGGGGCATTGGGGCTACACCTTC.

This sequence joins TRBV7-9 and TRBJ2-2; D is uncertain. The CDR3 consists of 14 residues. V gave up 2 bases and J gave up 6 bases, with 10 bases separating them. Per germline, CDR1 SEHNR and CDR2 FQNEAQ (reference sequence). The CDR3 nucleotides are TGTGCCAGCAGCTTAAATCCTGCGGCCGGGGAGCTGTTTTTT. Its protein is CASSLNPAAGELFF.

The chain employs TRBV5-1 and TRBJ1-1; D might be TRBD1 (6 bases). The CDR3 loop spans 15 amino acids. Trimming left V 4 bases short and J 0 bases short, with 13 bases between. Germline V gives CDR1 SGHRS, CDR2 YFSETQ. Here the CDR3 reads CASSTERQVNTEAFF. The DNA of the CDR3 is TGCGCCAGCAGCACGGAGAGACAGGTGAACACTGAAGCTTTCTTT.

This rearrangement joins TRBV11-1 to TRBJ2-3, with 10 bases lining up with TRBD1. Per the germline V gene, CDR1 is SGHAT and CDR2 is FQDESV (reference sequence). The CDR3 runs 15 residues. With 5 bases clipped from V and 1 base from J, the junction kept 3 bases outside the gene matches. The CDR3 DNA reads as TGTGCCAGCAGCCCGGGACAGGGGCGCACAGATACGCAGTATTTT. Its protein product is CASSPGQGRTDTQYF.